A selection of T cell receptor beta chains follows, all from one sample in a study of blood T cell repertoires in COVID-19. Some clones are missing from TCRdb's copy, which holds only in-frame ones; the method was immunoSEQ multiplex PCR. Here the sample spans 55,000 to 80,000 clones, 89% being singletons. The source material was peripheral blood. These receptors were taken from a man aged 80 or over with acute or convalescent COVID-19. The CDR3 runs from the conserved cysteine through the conserved F or W.

J	V	CDR3
TRBJ1-1	TRBV7-8	CASSLMLVTEAFF
TRBJ1-1	TRBV6-5	CASSSQGPTEAFF
TRBJ1-1	TRBV19	CASSIVLGAPGNTEAFF
TRBJ2-7	TRBV27	CASRDLGRNEQYF
TRBJ1-4	TRBV6-5	CASSRGQSFNEKLFF
TRBJ1-5	TRBV10-3	CAISEAGAGNQPQHF
TRBJ1-4	TRBV4-1	CASSQVTGNEKLFF
TRBJ1-1	TRBV9	CASSVLPGGTEAFF
TRBJ1-4	TRBV12-5	CASGSPRQGPNEKLFF
TRBJ1-1	TRBV3-1/TRBV3-2	CASSQGQQNTEAFF
TRBJ2-3	TRBV24-1	CATSTSGGSTDTQYF
TRBJ1-3	TRBV6-1	CASSVLTGPSGNTIYF
TRBJ2-1	TRBV5-1	CASSAGAGGNEQFF
TRBJ1-1	TRBV3-1/TRBV3-2	CASSLGQGVTEAFF
TRBJ2-5	TRBV5-6	CASNHRSQETQYF
TRBJ1-5	TRBV5-5	CASNAGTGGNQPQHF
TRBJ2-1	TRBV18	CASSPQNKNNEQFF
TRBJ2-1	TRBV2	CASSETGRGYNEQFF
TRBJ2-2	TRBV5-1	CASSSGSGYTGELFF
TRBJ2-1	TRBV10-2	CASSARGGASYNEQFF